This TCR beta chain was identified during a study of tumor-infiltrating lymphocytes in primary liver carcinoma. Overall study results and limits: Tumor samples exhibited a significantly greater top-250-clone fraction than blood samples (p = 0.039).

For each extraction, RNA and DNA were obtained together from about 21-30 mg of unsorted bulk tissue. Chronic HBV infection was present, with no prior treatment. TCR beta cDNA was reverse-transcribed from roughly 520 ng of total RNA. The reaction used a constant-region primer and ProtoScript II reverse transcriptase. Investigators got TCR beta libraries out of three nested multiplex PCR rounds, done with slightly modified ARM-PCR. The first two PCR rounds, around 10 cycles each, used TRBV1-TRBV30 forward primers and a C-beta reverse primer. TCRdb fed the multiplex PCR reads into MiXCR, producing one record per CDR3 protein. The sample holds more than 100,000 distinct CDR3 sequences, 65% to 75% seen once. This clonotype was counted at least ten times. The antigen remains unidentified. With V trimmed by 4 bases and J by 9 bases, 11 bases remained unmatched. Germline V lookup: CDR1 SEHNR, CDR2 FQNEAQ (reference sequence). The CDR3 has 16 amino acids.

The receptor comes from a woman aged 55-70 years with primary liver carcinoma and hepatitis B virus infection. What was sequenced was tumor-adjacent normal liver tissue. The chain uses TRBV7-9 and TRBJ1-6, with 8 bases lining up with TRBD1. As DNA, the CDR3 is TGTGCCAGCAGCTCGCAGGACAGGGCGTTAGCTTCACCCCTCCACTTT. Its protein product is CASSSQDRALASPLHF.